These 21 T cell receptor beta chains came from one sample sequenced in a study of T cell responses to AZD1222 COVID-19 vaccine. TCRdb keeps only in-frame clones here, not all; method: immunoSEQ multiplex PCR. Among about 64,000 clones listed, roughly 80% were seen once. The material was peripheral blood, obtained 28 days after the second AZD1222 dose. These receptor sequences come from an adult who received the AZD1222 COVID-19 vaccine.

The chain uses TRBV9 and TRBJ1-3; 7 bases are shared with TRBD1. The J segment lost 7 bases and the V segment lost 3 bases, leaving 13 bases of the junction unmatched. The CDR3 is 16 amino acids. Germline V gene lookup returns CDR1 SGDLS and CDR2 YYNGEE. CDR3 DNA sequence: TGTGCCAGCAGCGCCGCGACTAAGACAGGGTTTAACACCATATATTTT. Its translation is CASSAATKTGFNTIYF.

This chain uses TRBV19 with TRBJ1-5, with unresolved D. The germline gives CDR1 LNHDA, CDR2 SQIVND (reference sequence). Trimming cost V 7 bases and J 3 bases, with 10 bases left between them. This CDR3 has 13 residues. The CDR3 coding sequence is TGTGCCAGTAATAGGCAGCCCAATCAGCCCCAGCATTTT. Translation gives CASNRQPNQPQHF.

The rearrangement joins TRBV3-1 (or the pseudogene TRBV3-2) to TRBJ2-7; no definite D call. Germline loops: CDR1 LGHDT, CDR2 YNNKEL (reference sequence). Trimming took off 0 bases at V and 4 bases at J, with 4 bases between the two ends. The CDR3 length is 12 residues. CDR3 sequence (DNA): TGTGCCAGCAGCCAAGATTGGTACGAGCAGTACTTC. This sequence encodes CASSQDWYEQYF.

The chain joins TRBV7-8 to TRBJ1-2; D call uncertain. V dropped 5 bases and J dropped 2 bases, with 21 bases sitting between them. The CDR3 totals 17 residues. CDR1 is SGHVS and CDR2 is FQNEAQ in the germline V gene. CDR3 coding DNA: TGTGCCAGCAGCCGCTCTTCCGGGGTAAGGATGAACTATGGCTACACCTTC. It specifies CASSRSSGVRMNYGYTF.

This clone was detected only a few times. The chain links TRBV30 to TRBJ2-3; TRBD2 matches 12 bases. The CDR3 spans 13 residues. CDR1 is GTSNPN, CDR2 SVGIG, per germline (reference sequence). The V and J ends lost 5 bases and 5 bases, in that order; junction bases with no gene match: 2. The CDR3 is CAWELAGGDTQYF. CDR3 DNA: TGTGCCTGGGAACTAGCGGGGGGAGATACGCAGTATTTT.

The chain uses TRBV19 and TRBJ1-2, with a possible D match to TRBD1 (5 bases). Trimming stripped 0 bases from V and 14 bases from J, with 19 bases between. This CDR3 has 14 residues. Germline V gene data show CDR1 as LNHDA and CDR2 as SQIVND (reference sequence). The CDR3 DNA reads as TGTGCCAGTAGTATAGATGGGGGAGATCCAAGGGAGACCTTC. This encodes CASSIDGGDPRETF.

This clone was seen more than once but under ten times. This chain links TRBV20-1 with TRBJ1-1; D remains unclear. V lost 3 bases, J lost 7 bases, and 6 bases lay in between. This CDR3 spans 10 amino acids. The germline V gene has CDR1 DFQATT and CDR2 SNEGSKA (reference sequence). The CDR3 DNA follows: TGCAGTGCTAGTTGGGATGAAGCTTTCTTT. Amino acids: CSASWDEAFF.

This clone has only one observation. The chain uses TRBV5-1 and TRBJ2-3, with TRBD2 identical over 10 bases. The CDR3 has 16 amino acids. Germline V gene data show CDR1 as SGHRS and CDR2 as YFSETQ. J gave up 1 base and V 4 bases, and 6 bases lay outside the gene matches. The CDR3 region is CASSNIAGGRTDTQYF. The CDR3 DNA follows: TGCGCCAGCAGCAACATAGCGGGGGGCCGCACAGATACGCAGTATTTT. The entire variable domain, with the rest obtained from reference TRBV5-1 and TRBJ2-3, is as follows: KAGVTQTPRYLIKTRGQQVTLSCSPISGHRSVSWYQQTPGQGLQFLFEYFSETQRNKGNFPGRFSGRQFSNSRSEMNVSTLELGDSALYLCASSNIAGGRTDTQYFGPGTRLTVL.

The CDR3 DNA reads TGTGCCAGCAGCCCGTGGACTGCGAGCTCTGGAAACACCATATATTTT. It is translated as CASSPWTASSGNTIYF. The J gene is TRBJ1-3, the V gene TRBV11-2; D is uncertain. Germline CDR1 is SGHAT and CDR2 is FQNNGV. Trimming removed 5 bases from V and 0 bases from J, with 14 bases in between. CDR3 length: 16 amino acids.

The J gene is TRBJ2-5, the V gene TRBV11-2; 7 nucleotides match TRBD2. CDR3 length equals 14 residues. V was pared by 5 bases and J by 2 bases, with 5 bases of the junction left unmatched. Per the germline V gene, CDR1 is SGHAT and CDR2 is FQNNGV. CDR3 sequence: CASSDRDYQETQYF. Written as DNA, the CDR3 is TGTGCCAGCAGCGACCGGGACTATCAAGAGACCCAGTACTTC.

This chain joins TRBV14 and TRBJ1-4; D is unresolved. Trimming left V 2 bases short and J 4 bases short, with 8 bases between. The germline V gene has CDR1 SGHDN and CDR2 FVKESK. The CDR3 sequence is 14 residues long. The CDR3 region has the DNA TGTGCCAGCAGCCAATATGGTAATAATGAAAAACTGTTTTTT. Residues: CASSQYGNNEKLFF.

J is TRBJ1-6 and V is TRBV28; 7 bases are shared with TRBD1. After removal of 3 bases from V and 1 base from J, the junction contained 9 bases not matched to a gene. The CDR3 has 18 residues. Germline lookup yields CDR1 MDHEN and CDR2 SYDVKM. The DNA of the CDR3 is TGTGCCAGCAGTTTGGGACACAGGGGTAGGTCCTATAATTCACCCCTCCACTTT. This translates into CASSLGHRGRSYNSPLHF. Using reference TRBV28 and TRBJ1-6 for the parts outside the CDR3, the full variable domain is DVKVTQSSRYLVKRTGEKVFLECVQDMDHENMFWYRQDPGLGLRLIYFSYDVKMKEKGDIPEGYSVSREKKERFSLILESASTNQTSMYLCASSLGHRGRSYNSPLHFGNGTRLTVT.

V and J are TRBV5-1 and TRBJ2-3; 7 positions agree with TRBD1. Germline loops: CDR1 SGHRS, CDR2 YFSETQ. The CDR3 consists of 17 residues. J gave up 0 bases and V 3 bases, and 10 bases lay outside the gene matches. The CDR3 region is CASSSGTVITSTDTQYF. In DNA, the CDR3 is TGCGCCAGCAGCTCCGGGACAGTCATAACTAGCACAGATACGCAGTATTTT.

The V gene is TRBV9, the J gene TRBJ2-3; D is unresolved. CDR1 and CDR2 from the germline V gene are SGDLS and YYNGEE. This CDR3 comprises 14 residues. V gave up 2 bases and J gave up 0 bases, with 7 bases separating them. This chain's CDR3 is CASSVALSTDTQYF. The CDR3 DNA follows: TGTGCCAGCAGCGTCGCCCTTAGCACAGATACGCAGTATTTT. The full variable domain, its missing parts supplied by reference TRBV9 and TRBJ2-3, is DSGVTQTPKHLITATGQRVTLRCSPRSGDLSVYWYQQSLDQGLQFLIQYYNGEERAKGNILERFSAQQFPDLHSELNLSSLELGDSALYFCASSVALSTDTQYFGPGTRLTVL.

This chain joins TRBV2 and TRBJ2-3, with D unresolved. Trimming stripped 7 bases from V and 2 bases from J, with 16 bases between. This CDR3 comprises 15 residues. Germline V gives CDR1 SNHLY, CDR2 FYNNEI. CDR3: CASNRAPFTTDTQYF. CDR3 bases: TGTGCCAGCAATAGGGCCCCCTTTACCACAGATACGCAGTATTTT.

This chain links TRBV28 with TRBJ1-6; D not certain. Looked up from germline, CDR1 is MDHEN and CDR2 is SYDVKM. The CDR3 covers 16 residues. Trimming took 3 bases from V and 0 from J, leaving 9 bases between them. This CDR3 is CASSLGMSSYNSPLHF. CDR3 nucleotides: TGTGCCAGCAGTTTGGGTATGAGCTCCTATAATTCACCCCTCCACTTT.

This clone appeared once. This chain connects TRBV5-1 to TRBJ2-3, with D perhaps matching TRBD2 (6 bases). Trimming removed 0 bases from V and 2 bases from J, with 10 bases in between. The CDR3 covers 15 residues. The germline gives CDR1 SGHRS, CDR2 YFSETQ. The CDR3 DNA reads TGCGCCAGCAGCTTGGGCCAGGGACTCACAGATACGCAGTATTTT. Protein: CASSLGQGLTDTQYF.

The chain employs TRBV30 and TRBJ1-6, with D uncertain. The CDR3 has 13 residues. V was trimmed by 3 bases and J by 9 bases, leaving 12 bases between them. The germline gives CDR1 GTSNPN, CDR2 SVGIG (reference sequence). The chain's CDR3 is CAWSEARFSPLHF. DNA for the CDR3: TGTGCCTGGAGCGAGGCGAGGTTTTCACCCCTCCACTTT.

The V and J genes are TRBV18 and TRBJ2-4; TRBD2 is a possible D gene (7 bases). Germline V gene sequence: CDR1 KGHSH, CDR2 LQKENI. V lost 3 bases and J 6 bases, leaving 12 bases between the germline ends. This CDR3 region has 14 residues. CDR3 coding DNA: TGTGCCAGCTCACCGATAGGGGGGGGAAACATTCAGTACTTC. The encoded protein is CASSPIGGGNIQYF.

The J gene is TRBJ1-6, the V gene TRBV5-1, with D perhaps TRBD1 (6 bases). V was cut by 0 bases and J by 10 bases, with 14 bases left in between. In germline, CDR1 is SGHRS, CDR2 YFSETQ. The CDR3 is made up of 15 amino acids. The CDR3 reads CASSLGTGAGSPLHF. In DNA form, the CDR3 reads TGCGCCAGCAGCTTGGGTACGGGGGCGGGGTCACCCCTCCACTTT.

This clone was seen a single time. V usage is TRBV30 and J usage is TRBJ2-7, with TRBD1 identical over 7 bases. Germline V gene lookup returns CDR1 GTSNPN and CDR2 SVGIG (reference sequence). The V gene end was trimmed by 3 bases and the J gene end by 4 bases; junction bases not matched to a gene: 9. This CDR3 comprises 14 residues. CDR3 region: CAWRVPGQSYEQYF. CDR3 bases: TGTGCCTGGAGGGTTCCGGGACAGTCATACGAGCAGTACTTC.